This TCR beta chain was found in a study of cytomegalovirus exposure and HLA in healthy donors. About the study: There were several hundred genotyped donors. Of these, 81% fell in the genetic ancestry cluster associated with self-reported Caucasian donors.

Trimming took off 3 bases at V and 7 bases at J, with 9 bases between the two ends. Germline CDR1 SEHNR, CDR2 FQNEAQ (reference sequence). The CDR3 covers 12 residues. Primers: 60 Vbeta forward and 13 Jbeta reverse. Clones were sequenced by immunoSEQ multiplex PCR, and TCRdb holds only the in-frame ones, with some missing. The profile shows around 150,000 clones, roughly three quarters of them singletons. The V and J genes are TRBV7-9 and TRBJ1-1, with unresolved D. The sample was PBMCs. The sequence came from a man between 18 and 29 years old in good health and CMV-seropositive. The CDR3 nucleotides read TGTGCCAGCAGCTTTTCAGGATATGAAGCTTTCTTT. This gives the protein CASSFSGYEAFF.